The 15 T cell receptor beta chains listed next were all sequenced from one sample in a study of sequential checkpoint blockade in melanoma. Indicated treatment: randomized to nivolumab then ipilimumab (arm A) or the reverse (arm B). Measured with immunoSEQ multiplex PCR; TCRdb has only the in-frame clones, and not every one. Here the sample spans over 5,500 clones, 21% being singletons. This sample comprised tumor tissue (inferred from file names), obtained from a patient given nivolumab and ipilimumab in sequence. The receptors shown here come from a human donor with melanoma.

This clone counts as medium-sized. The chain combines TRBV25-1 with TRBJ2-5; the match to TRBD1 covers 7 bases. Losses at the gene ends were 6 bases for V and 1 base for J; bases not matched to a gene: 2. The CDR3 is 13 amino acids. Germline CDR1 and CDR2: MGHDK and SYGVNS. The CDR3 sequence is CASSSGGQETQYF. CDR3 DNA sequence: TGTGCCAGCAGCTCAGGGGGCCAAGAGACCCAGTACTTC.

V gene TRBV30 combines with J gene TRBJ1-6; D perhaps matches TRBD1 (6 bases). The V end was cut by 6 bases, the J end by 4 bases, with 13 bases between. Germline CDR1 reads GTSNPN; CDR2 reads SVGIG (reference sequence). This CDR3 is 14 amino acids long. As DNA, the CDR3 is TGTGCCTGCCACTCGAGGGGGTATAATTCACCCCTCCACTTT. Its protein is CACHSRGYNSPLHF.

This clone has ten or more counts. The chain is built from TRBV9 and TRBJ2-3, with 10 bases fitting TRBD2. Trimming cost V 3 bases and J 1 base; bases outside gene matches: 2. CDR1 is SGDLS and CDR2 is YYNGEE in the germline V gene. This CDR3 contains 15 residues. CDR3 amino acids: CASSEGTSGTDTQYF. In DNA form, the CDR3 reads TGTGCCAGCAGCGAGGGGACTAGCGGCACAGATACGCAGTATTTT.

V usage is TRBV9 and J usage is TRBJ1-6; no clear D gene. Germline V gene data show CDR1 as SGDLS and CDR2 as YYNGEE. V was clipped by 5 bases and J by 2 bases, with 8 bases between them. This CDR3 comprises 14 residues. In nucleotides, the CDR3 is TGTGCCAGCAGTCCCGGGCCCTATAATTCACCCCTCCACTTT. Its translation: CASSPGPYNSPLHF.

The chain carries TRBV18 and TRBJ2-5, with a tentative D call TRBD2 (5 bases). The CDR3 totals 19 residues. CDR1 and CDR2 (germline): KGHSH, LQKENI. V was cut by 6 bases and J by 1 base, with 27 bases left in between. The CDR3 DNA reads TGTGCCAGCTCCCCGGGCAGGATTGTGATGAGCGGATCCCAAGAGACCCAGTACTTC. It encodes CASSPGRIVMSGSQETQYF.

The rearrangement uses TRBV9 and TRBJ1-6; D not certain. V gave up 0 bases and J gave up 7 bases, with 17 bases separating them. Germline CDR1 reads SGDLS; CDR2 reads YYNGEE. CDR3 length: 17 amino acids. CDR3 nucleotide sequence: TGTGCCAGCAGCGTAGATTGGGCCAGCCTACCCAATTCACCCCTCCACTTT. It encodes CASSVDWASLPNSPLHF.

Ten or more counts support this clone. This chain links TRBV12-5 with TRBJ2-1; 14 bases align to TRBD2. Germline loops: CDR1 LGHNT, CDR2 FRNRAP. This CDR3 contains 19 residues. The CDR3 region is CASSEGLAGDVGINNEQFF. As DNA, the CDR3 is TGTGCCAGCTCGGAGGGACTAGCGGGAGACGTGGGGATCAACAATGAGCAGTTCTTC.

This rearrangement joins TRBV29-1 to TRBJ1-2; 7 nucleotides agree with TRBD1. There are 13 residues in the CDR3. The germline V gene encodes CDR1 SQVTM and CDR2 ANQGSEA. V was clipped by 3 bases and J by 4 bases; unmatched bases: 5. The CDR3 sequence is CSVDFRGTYGYTF. The CDR3 bases are TGCAGCGTTGATTTCAGGGGGACCTATGGCTACACCTTC.

By its share, this clone is medium-sized. The rearrangement uses TRBV29-1 and TRBJ1-2, with D hard to call. The CDR3 covers 15 residues. Germline loops: CDR1 SQVTM, CDR2 ANQGSEA. V lost 3 bases and J lost 7, with 21 bases in between. The DNA of the CDR3 is TGCAGCGTTGAGTCTCATGGAGTCGATAAAGGTGGCTACACCTTC. Translation: CSVESHGVDKGGYTF.

In this sample, this clone turned up a few times. The chain has TRBV18 and TRBJ1-1; D is uncertain. The CDR3 length is 12 residues. The V end lost 2 bases, the J end lost 10 bases, and 11 bases lay between the germline ends. The germline V gene encodes CDR1 KGHSH and CDR2 LQKENI. The CDR3 region has the DNA TGTGCCAGCTCACCAGGACCCTCCAGAGCTTTCTTT. It encodes CASSPGPSRAFF.

This clone has a count of ten or more. This chain connects TRBV4-1 to TRBJ1-2; 9 nucleotides align to TRBD1. Unmatched junction bases numbered 5, after V lost 4 bases and J lost 2 bases. The germline gives CDR1 MGHRA, CDR2 YSYEKL. CDR3 size: 15 residues. The CDR3 loop reads CASSRTQGANYGYTF. Written as DNA, the CDR3 is TGCGCCAGCAGCCGGACACAGGGGGCGAACTATGGCTACACCTTC.

This clone is termed medium-sized. The CDR3 DNA is TGTGCCATCAGTGAGTCGGGTGGGGGGGAGGCCTACAATGAGCAGTTCTTC. It specifies CAISESGGGEAYNEQFF. The chain combines TRBV10-3 with TRBJ2-1, with 7 bases aligning to TRBD2. Germline V gives CDR1 ENHRY, CDR2 SYGVKD. CDR3 length: 17 residues. V was pared by 0 bases and J by 2 bases, with 7 bases of the junction left unmatched.

This clone was detected only a few times. V gene TRBV9 combines with J gene TRBJ1-2; weak D call: TRBD1 (6 bases). CDR1 is SGDLS and CDR2 is YYNGEE in the germline V gene. The length of the CDR3 is 13 residues. The V gene lost 5 bases and the J gene lost 4 bases, with 12 bases spanning the gap. Written as DNA, the CDR3 is TGTGCCAGCAGGGGCACAGGGACCTATGGCTACACCTTC. Protein sequence: CASRGTGTYGYTF.

By share of the sample, this clone is medium-sized. The V gene is TRBV6-8, the J gene TRBJ2-6, with unresolved D. Per the germline V gene, CDR1 is MNHGY and CDR2 is SAAAGT. V dropped 3 bases and J dropped 2 bases, with 5 bases sitting between them. This CDR3 has 14 amino acids. This CDR3 is CASSYPPGANVLTF. The CDR3 coding sequence is TGTGCCAGCAGTTATCCCCCTGGGGCCAACGTCCTGACTTTC.

The table lists this clone with many counts. The gene calls are TRBV11-3 and TRBJ2-3; 7 nucleotides match TRBD1. J gave up 0 bases and V 3 bases, and 9 bases lay outside the gene matches. The CDR3 has 17 residues. The germline V gene encodes CDR1 SGHNT and CDR2 YENEEA. CDR3 residues: CASSLVGTGASTDTQYF. The DNA for the CDR3 is TGTGCCAGCAGCTTGGTTGGCACAGGGGCTAGCACAGATACGCAGTATTTT. Complete variable domain (other parts from reference TRBV11-3 and TRBJ2-3): EAGVVQSPRYKIIEKKQPVAFWCNPISGHNTLYWYLQNLGQGPELLIRYENEEAVDDSQLPKDRFSAERLKGVDSTLKIQPAELGDSAVYLCASSLVGTGASTDTQYFGPGTRLTVL.